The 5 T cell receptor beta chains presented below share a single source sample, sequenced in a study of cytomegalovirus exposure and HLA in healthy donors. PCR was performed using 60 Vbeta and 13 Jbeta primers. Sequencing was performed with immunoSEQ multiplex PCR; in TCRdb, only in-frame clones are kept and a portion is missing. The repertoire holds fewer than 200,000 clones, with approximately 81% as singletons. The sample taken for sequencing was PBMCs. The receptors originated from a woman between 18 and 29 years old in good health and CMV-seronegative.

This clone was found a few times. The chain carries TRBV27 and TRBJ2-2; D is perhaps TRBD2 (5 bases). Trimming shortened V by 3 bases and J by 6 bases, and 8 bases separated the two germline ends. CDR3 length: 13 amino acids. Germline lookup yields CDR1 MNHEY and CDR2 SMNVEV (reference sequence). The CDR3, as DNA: TGTGCCAGCAGTTTTTGGGGAGCCGGGGAGCTGTTTTTT. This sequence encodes CASSFWGAGELFF.

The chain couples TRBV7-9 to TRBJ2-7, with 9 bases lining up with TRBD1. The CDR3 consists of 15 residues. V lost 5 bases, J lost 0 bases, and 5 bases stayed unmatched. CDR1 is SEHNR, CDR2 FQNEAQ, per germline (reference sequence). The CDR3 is CASSPVTGGSYEQYF. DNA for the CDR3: TGTGCCAGCAGCCCCGTGACAGGGGGCTCCTACGAGCAGTACTTC.

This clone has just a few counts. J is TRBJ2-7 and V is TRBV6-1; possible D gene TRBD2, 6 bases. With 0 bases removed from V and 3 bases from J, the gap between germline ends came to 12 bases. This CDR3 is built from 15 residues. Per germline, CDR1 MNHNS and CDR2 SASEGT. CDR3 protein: CASSEASGVVYEQYF. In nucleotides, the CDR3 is TGTGCCAGCAGTGAAGCGTCGGGGGTCGTCTACGAGCAGTACTTC.

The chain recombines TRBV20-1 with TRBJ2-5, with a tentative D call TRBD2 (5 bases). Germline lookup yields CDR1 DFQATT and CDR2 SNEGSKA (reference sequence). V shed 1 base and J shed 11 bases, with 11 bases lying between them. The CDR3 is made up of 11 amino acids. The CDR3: CSARVSGIQYF. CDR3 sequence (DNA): TGCAGTGCTAGAGTTTCGGGAATACAGTACTTC.

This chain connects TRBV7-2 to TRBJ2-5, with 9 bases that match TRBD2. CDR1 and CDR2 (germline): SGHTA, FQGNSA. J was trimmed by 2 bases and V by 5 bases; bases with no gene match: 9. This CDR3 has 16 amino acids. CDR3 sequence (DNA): TGTGCCAGCAGCCCCCGCAGACTAGCGGCACAAGAGACCCAGTACTTC. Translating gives CASSPRRLAAQETQYF.